The 32 T cell receptor beta chains listed next were all sequenced from one sample in a study of cytomegalovirus exposure and HLA in healthy donors. Primers for the PCR totalled 60 Vbeta and 13 Jbeta. The protocol was immunoSEQ multiplex PCR, while the TCRdb copy is restricted to in-frame clones and leaves out a portion. The table includes 85,000 to 100,000 clones, 86% detected once. The sample consisted of PBMCs. Receptor source: a man aged 25-45 years in good health and CMV-seropositive.

J is TRBJ2-7 and V is TRBV6-5; the D gene is possibly TRBD1 (6 bases). Looked up from germline, CDR1 is MNHEY and CDR2 is SVGAGI. Trimming removed 5 bases from V and 2 bases from J, with 10 bases in between. The length of the CDR3 is 13 residues. CDR3 nucleotide sequence: TGTGCCAGCAGTCGCCAGGGGCCCTACGAGCAGTACTTC. The encoded protein is CASSRQGPYEQYF.

This clone appeared a few times. This chain uses TRBV10-2 with TRBJ2-7; 11 bases are a match to TRBD2. Germline-derived CDR1 and CDR2 are WSHSY and SAAADI. CDR3 length: 15 amino acids. The V and J ends lost 2 bases and 2 bases, in that order; junction bases with no gene match: 2. The CDR3 DNA follows: TGCGCCAGCAGTGAGACTAGCGGGAGCGCCTACGAGCAGTACTTC. Translating it yields CASSETSGSAYEQYF.

There are a few counts of this clone. J is TRBJ2-2 and V is TRBV5-1; 7 bases map to TRBD2. Germline V CDR1 and CDR2: SGHRS, YFSETQ. The trim removed 1 base at V and 5 bases at J, leaving 8 bases unmatched. The CDR3 length is 16 residues. This chain's CDR3 is CASSLRGGSLTGELFF. In DNA, the CDR3 is TGCGCCAGCAGCTTGCGTGGCGGGAGTCTAACCGGGGAGCTGTTTTTT.

The chain has TRBV7-9 and TRBJ2-5, with D possibly matching TRBD2 (6 bases). Germline V gene data show CDR1 as SEHNR and CDR2 as FQNEAQ (reference sequence). V was shortened by 3 bases and J by 9 bases, with 14 bases between the two germline ends. This CDR3 contains 13 residues. CDR3 protein: CASSLTSFGAQYF. In DNA form, the CDR3 reads TGTGCCAGCAGCTTGACTAGTTTCGGGGCCCAGTACTTC.

The gene calls are TRBV7-9 and TRBJ1-5; D not resolved. V was clipped by 2 bases and J by 6 bases, with 8 bases between them. This CDR3 comprises 13 residues. Germline V lookup: CDR1 SEHNR, CDR2 FQNEAQ (reference sequence). CDR3 sequence: CASSLRAGQPQHF. The CDR3 DNA sequence: TGTGCCAGCAGCTTAAGAGCGGGTCAGCCCCAGCATTTT.

The V gene is TRBV28, the J gene TRBJ2-7; TRBD2 matches 10 bases. Germline CDR1 reads MDHEN; CDR2 reads SYDVKM. The CDR3 spans 16 residues. V gave up 2 bases and J gave up 2 bases; unmatched junction bases: 6. In nucleotides, the CDR3 is TGTGCCAGCAGTTTAGCACTAGCGGGACCCCCCTACGAGCAGTACTTC. This codes for CASSLALAGPPYEQYF. Complete variable domain (other parts from reference TRBV28 and TRBJ2-7): DVKVTQSSRYLVKRTGEKVFLECVQDMDHENMFWYRQDPGLGLRLIYFSYDVKMKEKGDIPEGYSVSREKKERFSLILESASTNQTSMYLCASSLALAGPPYEQYFGPGTRLTVT.

The genes are TRBV28 and TRBJ2-5; a possible D gene is TRBD2 (6 bases). Trimming stripped 6 bases from V and 4 bases from J, with 21 bases between. The CDR3 loop spans 16 amino acids. In germline, CDR1 is MDHEN, CDR2 SYDVKM. CDR3 coding DNA: TGTGCCAGCAGAGACTCCCCCGGGGGTGGGGGAGAGACCCAGTACTTC. Amino acid sequence: CASRDSPGGGGETQYF.

This clone was picked up one time. The genes are TRBV28 and TRBJ2-7, with D tentatively TRBD2 (5 bases). Trimming cost V 5 bases and J 1 base, with 18 bases left between them. The CDR3 spans 16 residues. Germline CDR1 reads MDHEN; CDR2 reads SYDVKM. Written as DNA, the CDR3 is TGTGCCAGCAGTCCAACCAACCCTCCGGGGTCCTACGAGCAGTACTTC. Its translation is CASSPTNPPGSYEQYF.

The table lists this clone with a few counts. The chain recombines TRBV7-9 with TRBJ2-3; 7 nucleotides align to TRBD2. CDR1 is SEHNR, CDR2 FQNEAQ, per germline (reference sequence). V was clipped by 5 bases and J by 1 base; unmatched bases: 9. The CDR3 totals 16 residues. The CDR3 reads CASSPSLAERTDTQYF. The CDR3 DNA sequence: TGTGCCAGCAGCCCTAGTCTAGCGGAGCGCACAGATACGCAGTATTTT.

The gene calls are TRBV7-9 and TRBJ1-2; TRBD1 is a possible D gene (5 bases). CDR3 length equals 15 residues. Trimming stripped 2 bases from V and 8 bases from J, with 18 bases between. The germline V gene encodes CDR1 SEHNR and CDR2 FQNEAQ (reference sequence). CDR3 residues: CASSLNQAGQLGYTF. CDR3 sequence (DNA): TGTGCCAGCAGCTTAAATCAGGCAGGGCAGTTGGGCTACACCTTC.

The genes are TRBV27 and TRBJ2-7, with 7 bases identical to TRBD2. Trimming took 3 bases from V and 0 from J; bases not matched to a gene: 5. CDR1 is MNHEY and CDR2 is SMNVEV in the germline V gene (reference sequence). The CDR3 loop spans 15 amino acids. CDR3 coding DNA: TGTGCCAGCAGTTTTACGGCTAGCGGCTCCTACGAGCAGTACTTC. Its protein is CASSFTASGSYEQYF.

This sequence joins TRBV29-1 and TRBJ2-1; possibly TRBD2 for D (6 bases). The CDR3 sequence is 15 residues long. Trimming cost V 2 bases and J 6 bases, with 17 bases left between them. CDR1 and CDR2 from the germline V gene are SQVTM and ANQGSEA. CDR3 nucleotide sequence: TGCAGCGTTGAATTTTTGAGCGGGCCACCCAATGAGCAGTTCTTC. Protein product: CSVEFLSGPPNEQFF.

CDR3 in DNA: TGTGCCAGCAGTTCCGGGGTTACTGAAGCTTTCTTT. Translation gives CASSSGVTEAFF. The chain couples TRBV28 to TRBJ1-1; no definite D call. CDR3 length equals 12 residues. V lost 4 bases and J lost 5, with 8 bases in between. The germline CDR1 and CDR2 sequences are MDHEN and SYDVKM.

A single count supports this clone. The V gene is TRBV29-1, the J gene TRBJ1-2; TRBD1 agrees at 8 bases. Trimming cost V 8 bases and J 2 bases; bases outside gene matches: 7. The germline V gene encodes CDR1 SQVTM and CDR2 ANQGSEA. The CDR3 spans 13 residues. The chain's CDR3 is CSSLGQGNYGYTF. Here the CDR3 DNA reads TGCAGCTCACTAGGACAGGGAAACTATGGCTACACCTTC.

The chain combines TRBV11-2 with TRBJ2-5, with D possibly matching TRBD2 (7 bases). This CDR3 has 14 amino acids. CDR1 is SGHAT, CDR2 FQNNGV, per germline. Between the trimmed V and J ends, which lost 5 bases and 4 bases, there was a span of 14 bases. CDR3 coding DNA: TGTGCCAGCAGCCCTAGCCGGGGGGCAGAGACCCAGTACTTC. It translates to CASSPSRGAETQYF.

The chain employs TRBV2 and TRBJ2-7; possible D gene TRBD1, 5 bases. The germline gives CDR1 SNHLY, CDR2 FYNNEI. Deletions cut 2 bases from V and 7 bases from J, with 12 bases between. The CDR3 length is 13 residues. Here the CDR3 reads CASSEKDRWEQYF. As DNA, the CDR3 is TGTGCCAGCAGTGAAAAAGACAGATGGGAGCAGTACTTC.

The chain employs TRBV29-1 and TRBJ2-3; 7 bases are a match to TRBD2. V lost 2 bases, J lost 0 bases, and 2 bases stayed unmatched. CDR1 is SQVTM and CDR2 is ANQGSEA in the germline V gene. The CDR3 covers 14 residues. The CDR3 DNA reads TGCAGCGTTGAATTACTAGCGAGCACAGATACGCAGTATTTT. Its translation is CSVELLASTDTQYF.

The rearrangement joins TRBV5-1 to TRBJ2-5; 10 bases match TRBD2. The CDR3 covers 16 residues. V gave up 0 bases and J gave up 3 bases; unmatched junction bases: 5. From germline, CDR1 is SGHRS and CDR2 YFSETQ. CDR3 sequence reads: CASSLGLAGRKETQYF. The CDR3 DNA follows: TGCGCCAGCAGCTTGGGACTAGCGGGTAGAAAAGAGACCCAGTACTTC.

The rearrangement uses TRBV15 and TRBJ1-5; 10 bases align to TRBD1. Germline V gene lookup returns CDR1 LNHNV and CDR2 YYDKDF (reference sequence). Trimming cost V 5 bases and J 5 bases; bases outside gene matches: 0. There are 13 residues in the CDR3. The chain's CDR3 is CATSGTGDQPQHF. As DNA, the CDR3 is TGTGCCACCAGCGGGACAGGGGATCAGCCCCAGCATTTT.

The chain links TRBV7-2 to TRBJ2-7, with no clear D. The ends were cut back, 3 bases at V and 0 bases at J, with 3 bases in the middle. The CDR3 covers 12 residues. CDR1 and CDR2 from the germline V gene are SGHTA and FQGNSA. The CDR3 region has the DNA TGTGCCAGCAGCTTTCTCTCCTACGAGCAGTACTTC. Translating it yields CASSFLSYEQYF. The full variable domain, in which reference TRBV7-2 and TRBJ2-7 provide the parts outside the CDR3, is GAGVSQSPSNKVTEKGKDVELRCDPISGHTALYWYRQSLGQGLEFLIYFQGNSAPDKSGLPSDRFSAERTGGSVSTLTIQRTQQEDSAVYLCASSFLSYEQYFGPGTRLTVT.

Only one count was recorded for this clone. The chain combines TRBV7-9 with TRBJ1-2; the D gene is possibly TRBD1 (6 bases). The germline V gene has CDR1 SEHNR and CDR2 FQNEAQ (reference sequence). V lost 5 bases, J lost 6 bases, and 19 bases lay in between. The CDR3 runs to 15 residues. This CDR3 is CASSHSGGSTDGYTF. CDR3 in DNA: TGTGCCAGCAGCCATAGCGGGGGCTCCACTGATGGCTACACCTTC.

V is TRBV30 and J is TRBJ2-5; TRBD1 matches 8 bases. CDR1 GTSNPN and CDR2 SVGIG come from the germline V gene (reference sequence). Trimming took 4 bases from V and 2 from J; bases not matched to a gene: 6. The CDR3 consists of 14 residues. In nucleotides, the CDR3 is TGTGCCTGGACACCCCAGGGGGCGCAAGAGACCCAGTACTTC. This sequence encodes CAWTPQGAQETQYF.

The rearrangement joins TRBV27 to TRBJ1-5, with 8 bases lining up with TRBD1. CDR3 length: 15 amino acids. Germline-derived CDR1 and CDR2 are MNHEY and SMNVEV (reference sequence). J was trimmed by 3 bases and V by 5 bases; bases with no gene match: 6. The CDR3 spells CASSGTGQFNQPQHF. The CDR3 bases are TGTGCCAGCAGTGGGACAGGACAGTTCAATCAGCCCCAGCATTTT.

This chain joins TRBV7-8 and TRBJ2-7; D perhaps matches TRBD2 (7 bases). Per the germline V gene, CDR1 is SGHVS and CDR2 is FQNEAQ. Between the trimmed V and J ends, which lost 3 bases and 4 bases, there was a span of 16 bases. The CDR3 consists of 15 residues. CDR3 protein: CASSLEGGAFYEQYF. The CDR3 nucleotides read TGTGCCAGCAGCTTGGAGGGGGGGGCTTTTTACGAGCAGTACTTC.

This chain links TRBV13 with TRBJ2-7; 11 bases are shared with TRBD2. Germline assignment: CDR1 PRHDT and CDR2 FYEKMQ (reference sequence). The CDR3 consists of 16 residues. The V segment lost 0 bases and the J segment 10 bases; nucleotides outside the gene matches: 11. The chain's CDR3 is CASSLGRLAGGFEQYF. CDR3 DNA: TGTGCCAGCAGCTTAGGCAGGCTAGCGGGAGGTTTCGAACAGTACTTC.

This chain links TRBV5-1 with TRBJ2-7, with 10 positions matching TRBD2. V gave up 2 bases and J gave up 6 bases; unmatched junction bases: 8. The CDR3 is 15 amino acids. In germline, CDR1 is SGHRS, CDR2 YFSETQ. CDR3 region: CASSFSTTSGTEQYF. The CDR3 nucleotides read TGCGCCAGCAGCTTTTCCACTACTAGCGGGACCGAGCAGTACTTC.

The genes are TRBV6-1 and TRBJ1-5; tentatively, D is TRBD1 (5 bases). The ends were cut back, 4 bases at V and 7 bases at J, with 20 bases in the middle. CDR3 size: 16 residues. Germline V gene data show CDR1 as MNHNS and CDR2 as SASEGT. In nucleotides, the CDR3 is TGTGCCAGCAGTGCAACGGGGGGGGATCCGGGGCAGCCCCAGCATTTT. Protein: CASSATGGDPGQPQHF.

V gene TRBV9 combines with J gene TRBJ2-6; perhaps TRBD2 as D (5 bases). The CDR3 loop spans 16 amino acids. With 4 bases removed from V and 1 base from J, the gap between germline ends came to 12 bases. Germline V gene data show CDR1 as SGDLS and CDR2 as YYNGEE. As DNA, the CDR3 is TGTGCCAGCAGCCCCTTGTGGGAGTCTGGGGCCAACGTCCTGACTTTC. It specifies CASSPLWESGANVLTF.

This chain links TRBV27 with TRBJ1-1; TRBD1 agrees at 10 bases. Germline V gene data show CDR1 as MNHEY and CDR2 as SMNVEV (reference sequence). The CDR3 is 13 residues long. Trimming at V came to 3 bases and at J to 11 bases, leaving 6 bases not matched to a gene. CDR3 protein: CASSFDRGRYAFF. The CDR3 DNA sequence: TGTGCCAGCAGTTTCGACAGGGGGCGATATGCTTTCTTT.

This sequence joins TRBV6-1 and TRBJ2-5, with 7 bases lining up with TRBD1. The J call is doubtful: the DNA matches TRBJ2-7 better. Looked up from germline, CDR1 is MNHNS and CDR2 is SASEGT. The CDR3 extends over 14 amino acids. The CDR3 bases are TGTGCCAGCAGTGCACCGACAGGGCGTAACGAGCAGTACTTC. Translation: CASSAPTGRNEQYF.

This chain uses TRBV9 with TRBJ1-5; no firm D call. The V and J ends lost 2 bases and 0 bases respectively, with 3 bases between them. The length of the CDR3 is 13 residues. Germline lookup yields CDR1 SGDLS and CDR2 YYNGEE. This chain's CDR3 is CASSVNSNQPQHF. The CDR3 region has the DNA TGTGCCAGCAGCGTCAATAGCAATCAGCCCCAGCATTTT. The full variable domain, in which reference TRBV9 and TRBJ1-5 provide the parts outside the CDR3, is DSGVTQTPKHLITATGQRVTLRCSPRSGDLSVYWYQQSLDQGLQFLIQYYNGEERAKGNILERFSAQQFPDLHSELNLSSLELGDSALYFCASSVNSNQPQHFGDGTRLSIL.

Comments on this clone: This is likely a read error, given that the CDR3 carries no conserved phenylalanine or tryptophan at its end. This chain uses TRBV5-8 with TRBJ2-2; 9 bases agree with TRBD2. Trimming removed 0 bases from V and 6 bases from J; junction bases left unmatched: 6. Germline CDR1 is SGHTS and CDR2 is YDEGEE. This CDR3 has 16 amino acids. CDR3 residues: CASSLGAGGPSGELFS. CDR3 DNA sequence: TGTGCCAGCAGCTTGGGAGCGGGAGGCCCTTCCGGGGAGCTGTTTTCT.